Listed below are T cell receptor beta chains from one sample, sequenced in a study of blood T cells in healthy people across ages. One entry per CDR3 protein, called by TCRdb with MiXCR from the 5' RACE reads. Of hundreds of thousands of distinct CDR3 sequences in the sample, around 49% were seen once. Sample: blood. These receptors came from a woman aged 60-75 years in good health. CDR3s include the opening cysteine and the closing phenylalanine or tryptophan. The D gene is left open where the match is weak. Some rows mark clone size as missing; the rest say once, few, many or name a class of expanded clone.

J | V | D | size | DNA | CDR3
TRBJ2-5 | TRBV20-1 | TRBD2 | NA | TGCAGTGCTAGAGGCGGACTAGCGGGAGTATCAGAGACCCAGTACTTC | CSARGGLAGVSETQYF
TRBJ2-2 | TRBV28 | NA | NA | TGTGCCAGCAGTACTAGCAACACCGGGGAGCTGTTTTTT | CASSTSNTGELFF
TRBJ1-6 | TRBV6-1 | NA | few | TGTGCCAGCAGTGAAGCTTATTGGGGGGGCTCACCCCTCCACTTT | CASSEAYWGGSPLHF
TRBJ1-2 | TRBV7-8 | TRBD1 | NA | TGTGCCAGCAGCGCCGTGCCGTCGGGGACAGCCTATGGCTACACCTTC | CASSAVPSGTAYGYTF
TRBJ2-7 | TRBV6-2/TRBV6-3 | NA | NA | TGTGCCAGCAGGGACAGTGGTCACTACGAGCAGTACTTC | CASRDSGHYEQYF
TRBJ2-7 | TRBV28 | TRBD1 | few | TGTGCCAGCAGTTTCTGGACAGGGGTGTACGAGCAGTACTTC | CASSFWTGVYEQYF
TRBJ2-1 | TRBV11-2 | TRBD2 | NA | TGTGCCAGCAGCCCCTTCCGGGGGGAGGATGAGCAGTTCTTC | CASSPFRGEDEQFF
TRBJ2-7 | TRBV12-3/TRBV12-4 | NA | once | TGTGCCAGCAGTTTGAGGCCTCGAGAGCAGTACTTC | CASSLRPREQYF
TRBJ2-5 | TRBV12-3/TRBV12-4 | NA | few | TGTGCCACCTCACGGGTTGGGGAACGCCAAGAGACCCAGTACTTC | CATSRVGERQETQYF
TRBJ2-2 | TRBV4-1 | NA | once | TGCGCCAGCAGCCCAGCGTTTGTTAACGGGGAGCTGTTTTTT | CASSPAFVNGELFF
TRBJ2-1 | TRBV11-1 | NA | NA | TGTGCCAGCAGCCTCTGGAAGGGGGAACCGTACAATGAGCAGTTCTTC | CASSLWKGEPYNEQFF
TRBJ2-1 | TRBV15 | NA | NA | TGTGCCACCAGCTTCTTGGGTGATGAGCAGTTCTTC | CATSFLGDEQFF
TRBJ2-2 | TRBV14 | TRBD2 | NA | TGTGCCAGCAGCCTTAGCGGGAGCGGGACCGGGGAGCTGTTTTTT | CASSLSGSGTGELFF
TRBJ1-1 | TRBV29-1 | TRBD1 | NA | TGCAGCGTTGTCCGGGACAGGGGTGGGAACACTGAAGCTTTCTTT | CSVVRDRGGNTEAFF
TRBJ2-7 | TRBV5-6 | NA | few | TGTGCCAGCAGGGGCGGGACCATGCGTGGGGTCTACGAGCAGTACTTC | CASRGGTMRGVYEQYF
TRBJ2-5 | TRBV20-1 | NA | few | TGCAGTGCAGACCCGGGACCAGTTTACAATGAGCAGTACTTC | CSADPGPVYNEQYF